This is a list of T cell receptor beta chains from one sample in a study of T cells in Graves' hyperthyroidism and ophthalmopathy. TCRdb reprocessed the multiplex PCR reads via MiXCR and lists one record per CDR3 protein. The sample lists around 300,000 distinct CDR3 sequences; roughly 15% were seen once. Sequencing used blood. All receptors derive from a woman in her 50s with Graves' hyperthyroidism that later progressed to Graves' ophthalmopathy. Each CDR3 is given with its conserved first and last residue. D genes are given only for firm matches. A row's size may be missing; if present it is once, few, many or a size class.

v_call: TRBV2; d_call: TRBD2; j_call: TRBJ2-7; clone_size: many; cdr3_aa: CVSMGTSGFYEQYF; cdr3_nt: TGTGTCAGCATGGGGACTAGCGGATTTTACGAGCAGTACTTC
v_call: TRBV12-3/TRBV12-4; d_call: TRBD2; j_call: TRBJ2-5; clone_size: many; cdr3_aa: CASSLAFWASGSGEAETQYF; cdr3_nt: TGTGCCAGCAGTTTAGCCTTCTGGGCTAGCGGGAGTGGTGAGGCGGAGACCCAGTACTTC
v_call: TRBV12-3/TRBV12-4; d_call: -; j_call: TRBJ1-2; clone_size: many; cdr3_aa: CASSFEGFYGYTF; cdr3_nt: TGTGCCAGCAGTTTCGAGGGTTTCTATGGCTACACCTTC
v_call: TRBV13; d_call: -; j_call: TRBJ1-1; clone_size: many; cdr3_aa: CASSLVSTEAFF; cdr3_nt: TGTGCCAGCAGCTTAGTGAGCACTGAAGCTTTCTTT
v_call: TRBV5-4; d_call: -; j_call: TRBJ2-4; clone_size: -; cdr3_aa: CASSLTSGFKNIQYF; cdr3_nt: TGTGCCAGCAGCTTAACGTCGGGTTTCAAAAACATTCAGTACTTC
v_call: TRBV6-6; d_call: TRBD1; j_call: TRBJ2-1; clone_size: many; cdr3_aa: CASSYSRGRGEQFF; cdr3_nt: TGTGCCAGCAGTTACAGCAGGGGGCGGGGTGAGCAGTTCTTC
v_call: TRBV20-1; d_call: TRBD2; j_call: TRBJ2-5; clone_size: many; cdr3_aa: CSANATPGQGIETSGGEETQYF; cdr3_nt: TGCAGTGCCAACGCAACCCCGGGACAGGGGATCGAGACTAGCGGGGGGGAAGAGACCCAGTACTTC
v_call: TRBV6-5; d_call: TRBD1; j_call: TRBJ2-3; clone_size: few; cdr3_aa: CASSYIWDRRGTDTQYF; cdr3_nt: TGTGCCAGCAGTTACATCTGGGACAGGAGAGGCACAGATACGCAGTATTTT
v_call: TRBV6-5; d_call: TRBD2; j_call: TRBJ2-1; clone_size: -; cdr3_aa: CASSYSMGREDSYNEQFF; cdr3_nt: TGTGCCAGCAGTTACTCGATGGGGCGGGAGGACTCCTACAATGAGCAGTTCTTC
v_call: TRBV7-9; d_call: -; j_call: TRBJ1-3; clone_size: -; cdr3_aa: CASSPRSMANTIYF; cdr3_nt: TGTGCCAGCAGCCCTCGAAGTATGGCGAACACCATATATTTT
v_call: TRBV3-1; d_call: TRBD1; j_call: TRBJ2-7; clone_size: many; cdr3_aa: CASSHVGQTKYYEQYF; cdr3_nt: TGTGCCAGCAGCCATGTGGGACAGACGAAATACTACGAGCAGTACTTC
v_call: TRBV7-9; d_call: TRBD1; j_call: TRBJ1-2; clone_size: few; cdr3_aa: CASSWDRGGFNYGYTF; cdr3_nt: TGTGCCAGCAGCTGGGACAGGGGGGGCTTTAACTATGGCTACACCTTC
v_call: TRBV28; d_call: -; j_call: TRBJ1-5; clone_size: many; cdr3_aa: CASSLTGYNQPQHF; cdr3_nt: TGTGCCAGCAGTTTGACTGGCTATAATCAGCCCCAGCATTTT
v_call: TRBV11-2; d_call: -; j_call: TRBJ2-1; clone_size: -; cdr3_aa: CATPPPRGSYNEQFF; cdr3_nt: TGTGCCACCCCCCCCCCCAGGGGATCCTACAATGAGCAGTTCTTC
v_call: TRBV20-1; d_call: TRBD1; j_call: TRBJ2-2; clone_size: -; cdr3_aa: CSAYDRVTGELFF; cdr3_nt: TGCAGTGCTTACGACAGGGTCACCGGGGAGCTGTTTTTT
v_call: TRBV28; d_call: -; j_call: TRBJ1-6; clone_size: -; cdr3_aa: CASSFSPSYNSPLHF; cdr3_nt: TGTGCCAGCAGTTTTTCCCCCTCCTATAATTCACCCCTCCACTTT
v_call: TRBV29-1; d_call: -; j_call: TRBJ1-1; clone_size: many; cdr3_aa: CSVGKNSNTEAFF; cdr3_nt: TGCAGCGTTGGGAAAAACTCGAACACTGAAGCTTTCTTT
v_call: TRBV7-3; d_call: -; j_call: TRBJ1-2; clone_size: -; cdr3_aa: CASSWGSGGDGYTF; cdr3_nt: TGTGCCAGCAGCTGGGGATCCGGGGGAGATGGCTACACCTTC
v_call: TRBV12-3/TRBV12-4; d_call: -; j_call: TRBJ1-3; clone_size: many; cdr3_aa: CASSFGQPGNTIYF; cdr3_nt: TGTGCCAGCAGTTTTGGGCAGCCTGGAAACACCATATATTTT
v_call: TRBV7-9; d_call: TRBD1; j_call: TRBJ2-5; clone_size: many; cdr3_aa: CASRKGATPGIGTQYF; cdr3_nt: TGTGCCAGCAGAAAGGGGGCAACCCCGGGGATAGGGACCCAGTACTTC
v_call: TRBV11-3; d_call: -; j_call: TRBJ2-2; clone_size: many; cdr3_aa: CASSLQGLTNTGELFF; cdr3_nt: TGTGCCAGCAGCTTACAAGGACTTACGAACACCGGGGAGCTGTTTTTT
v_call: TRBV5-6; d_call: -; j_call: TRBJ2-3; clone_size: -; cdr3_aa: CASSPPRASFTDTQYF; cdr3_nt: TGTGCCAGCAGCCCGCCGCGGGCGAGCTTCACAGATACGCAGTATTTT
v_call: TRBV2; d_call: -; j_call: TRBJ2-5; clone_size: many; cdr3_aa: CASNRGIQQETQYF; cdr3_nt: TGTGCCAGCAATCGAGGGATTCAACAGGAGACCCAGTACTTC
v_call: TRBV19; d_call: -; j_call: TRBJ2-1; clone_size: few; cdr3_aa: CASSGLGAGFSYNEQFF; cdr3_nt: TGTGCCAGTAGTGGGCTGGGGGCGGGATTCTCCTACAATGAGCAGTTCTTC
v_call: TRBV5-8; d_call: -; j_call: TRBJ2-7; clone_size: many; cdr3_aa: CASSPGGLNEQYF; cdr3_nt: TGTGCCAGCAGCCCCGGGGGACTGAACGAGCAGTACTTC
v_call: TRBV9; d_call: -; j_call: TRBJ2-6; clone_size: many; cdr3_aa: CASSVLSRSGANVLTF; cdr3_nt: TGTGCCAGCAGCGTTTTGTCCCGCTCTGGGGCCAACGTCCTGACTTTC
v_call: TRBV5-4; d_call: -; j_call: TRBJ1-2; clone_size: once; cdr3_aa: CASSLGNRVGYTF; cdr3_nt: TGTGCCAGCAGCTTGGGGAACAGGGTCGGCTACACCTTC
v_call: TRBV2; d_call: -; j_call: TRBJ1-6; clone_size: few; cdr3_aa: CASSDTGGVSPLHF; cdr3_nt: TGTGCCAGCAGTGATACGGGGGGCGTTTCACCCCTCCACTTT
v_call: TRBV19; d_call: -; j_call: TRBJ2-1; clone_size: -; cdr3_aa: CASSIDHNEQFF; cdr3_nt: TGTGCCAGTAGTATAGATCATAATGAGCAGTTCTTC
v_call: TRBV12-3/TRBV12-4; d_call: -; j_call: TRBJ1-4; clone_size: many; cdr3_aa: CASSLQGEKLFF; cdr3_nt: TGTGCCAGCAGTTTACAGGGGGAAAAACTGTTTTTT
v_call: TRBV5-1; d_call: -; j_call: TRBJ2-6; clone_size: many; cdr3_aa: CASSQVFTGANVLTF; cdr3_nt: TGCGCCAGCAGCCAAGTGTTCACTGGGGCCAACGTCCTGACTTTC
v_call: TRBV28; d_call: -; j_call: TRBJ1-2; clone_size: many; cdr3_aa: CASHRWNYGYTF; cdr3_nt: TGTGCCAGCCACCGGTGGAACTATGGCTACACCTTC
v_call: TRBV4-1; d_call: -; j_call: TRBJ1-1; clone_size: many; cdr3_aa: CASSQDGGRVGNTEAFF; cdr3_nt: TGCGCCAGCAGCCAAGATGGGGGGCGCGTTGGAAACACTGAAGCTTTCTTT
v_call: TRBV7-9; d_call: -; j_call: TRBJ2-5; clone_size: many; cdr3_aa: CASSLGLAFVTQYF; cdr3_nt: TGTGCCAGCAGCTTAGGTCTAGCCTTTGTGACCCAGTACTTC
v_call: TRBV7-9; d_call: -; j_call: TRBJ1-2; clone_size: -; cdr3_aa: CASSPAAWTSPGKGYTF; cdr3_nt: TGTGCCAGCAGCCCCGCCGCATGGACAAGCCCAGGGAAGGGGTACACCTTC
v_call: TRBV5-1; d_call: -; j_call: TRBJ1-3; clone_size: -; cdr3_aa: CASSFGGSVGNTIYF; cdr3_nt: TGCGCCAGCAGCTTCGGGGGTAGCGTTGGAAACACCATATATTTT
v_call: TRBV27; d_call: -; j_call: TRBJ1-5; clone_size: many; cdr3_aa: CASSPVSGGNQPQHF; cdr3_nt: TGTGCCAGCAGTCCAGTCTCCGGGGGCAATCAGCCCCAGCATTTT